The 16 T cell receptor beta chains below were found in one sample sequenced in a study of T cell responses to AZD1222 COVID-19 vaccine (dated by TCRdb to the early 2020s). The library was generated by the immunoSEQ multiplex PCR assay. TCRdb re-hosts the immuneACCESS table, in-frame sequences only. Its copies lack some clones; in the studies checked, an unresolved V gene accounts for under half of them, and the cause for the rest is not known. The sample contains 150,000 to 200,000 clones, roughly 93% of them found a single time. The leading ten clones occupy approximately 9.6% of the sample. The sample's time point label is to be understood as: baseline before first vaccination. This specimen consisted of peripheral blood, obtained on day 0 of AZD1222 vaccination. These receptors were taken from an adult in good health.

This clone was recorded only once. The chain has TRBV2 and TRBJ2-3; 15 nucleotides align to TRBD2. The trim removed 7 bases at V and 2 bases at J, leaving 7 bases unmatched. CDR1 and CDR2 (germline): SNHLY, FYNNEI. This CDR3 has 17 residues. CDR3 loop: CASKKRTSGRVTDTQYF. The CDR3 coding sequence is TGTGCCAGCAAAAAGCGGACTAGCGGGAGGGTCACAGATACGCAGTATTTT.

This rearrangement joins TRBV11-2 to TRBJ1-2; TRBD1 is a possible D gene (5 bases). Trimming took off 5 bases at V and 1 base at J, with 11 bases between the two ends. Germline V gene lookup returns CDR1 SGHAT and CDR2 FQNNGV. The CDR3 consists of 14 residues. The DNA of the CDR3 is TGTGCCAGCAGCGCAACCAGGGTTAACTATGGCTACACCTTC. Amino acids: CASSATRVNYGYTF. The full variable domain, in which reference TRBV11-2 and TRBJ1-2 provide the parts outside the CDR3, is EAGVAQSPRYKIIEKRQSVAFWCNPISGHATLYWYQQILGQGPKLLIQFQNNGVVDDSQLPKDRFSAERLKGVDSTLKIQPAKLEDSAVYLCASSATRVNYGYTFGSGTRLTVV.

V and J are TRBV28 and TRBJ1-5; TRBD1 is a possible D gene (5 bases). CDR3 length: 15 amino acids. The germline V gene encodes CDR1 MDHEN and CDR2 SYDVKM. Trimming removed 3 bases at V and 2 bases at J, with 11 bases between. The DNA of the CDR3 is TGTGCCAGCAGTTTGGTAGGGGCGGGCAATCAGCCCCAGCATTTT. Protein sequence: CASSLVGAGNQPQHF.

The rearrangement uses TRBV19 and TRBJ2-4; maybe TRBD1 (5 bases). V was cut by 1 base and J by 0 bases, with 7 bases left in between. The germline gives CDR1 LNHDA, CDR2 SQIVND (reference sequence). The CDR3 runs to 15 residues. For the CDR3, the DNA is TGTGCCAGTAGTATAGCTAGGGGAGCCAAAAACATTCAGTACTTC. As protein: CASSIARGAKNIQYF.

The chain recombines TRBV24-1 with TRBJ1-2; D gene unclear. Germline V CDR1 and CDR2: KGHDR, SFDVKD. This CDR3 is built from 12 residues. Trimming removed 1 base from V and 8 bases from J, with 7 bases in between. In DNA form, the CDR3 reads TGTGCCACCAGTGATTTAACGGGAGGCTACACCTTC. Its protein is CATSDLTGGYTF.

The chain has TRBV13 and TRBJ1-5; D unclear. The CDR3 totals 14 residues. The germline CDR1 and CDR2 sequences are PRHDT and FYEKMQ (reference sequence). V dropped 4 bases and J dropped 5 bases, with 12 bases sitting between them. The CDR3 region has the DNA TGTGCCAGCAGCTCCCAGGTGATACATCAGCCCCAGCATTTT. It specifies CASSSQVIHQPQHF.

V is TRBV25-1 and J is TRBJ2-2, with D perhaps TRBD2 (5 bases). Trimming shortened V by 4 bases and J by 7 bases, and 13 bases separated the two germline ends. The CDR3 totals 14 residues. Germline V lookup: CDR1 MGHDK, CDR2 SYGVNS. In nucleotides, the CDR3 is TGTGCCAGCAGTGCCTTCGCGGGTGGCGGGGAGCTGTTTTTT. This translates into CASSAFAGGGELFF.

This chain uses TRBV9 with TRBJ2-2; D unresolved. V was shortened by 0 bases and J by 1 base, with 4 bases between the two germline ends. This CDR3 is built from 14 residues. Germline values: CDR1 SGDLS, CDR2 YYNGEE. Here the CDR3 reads CASSVDGNTGELFF. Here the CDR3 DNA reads TGTGCCAGCAGCGTAGACGGGAACACCGGGGAGCTGTTTTTT.

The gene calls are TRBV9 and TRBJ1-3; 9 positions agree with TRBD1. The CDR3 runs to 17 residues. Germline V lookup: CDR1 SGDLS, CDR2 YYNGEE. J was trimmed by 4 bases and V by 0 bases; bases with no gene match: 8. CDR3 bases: TGTGCCAGCAGCGTAGCCCACGGACAGGGGCCAGGAAACACCATATATTTT. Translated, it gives CASSVAHGQGPGNTIYF.

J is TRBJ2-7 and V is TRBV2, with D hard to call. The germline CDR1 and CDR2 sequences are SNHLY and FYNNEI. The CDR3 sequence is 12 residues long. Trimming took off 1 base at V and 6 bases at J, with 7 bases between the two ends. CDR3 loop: CASSEDGREQYF. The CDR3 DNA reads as TGTGCCAGCAGTGAAGACGGCCGCGAGCAGTACTTC.

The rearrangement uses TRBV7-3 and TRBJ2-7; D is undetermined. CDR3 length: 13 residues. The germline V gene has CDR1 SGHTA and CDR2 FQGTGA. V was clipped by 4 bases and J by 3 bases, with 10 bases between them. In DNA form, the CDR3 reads TGTGCCAGCAGCTCCCGGCAAAACTACGAGCAGTACTTC. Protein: CASSSRQNYEQYF.

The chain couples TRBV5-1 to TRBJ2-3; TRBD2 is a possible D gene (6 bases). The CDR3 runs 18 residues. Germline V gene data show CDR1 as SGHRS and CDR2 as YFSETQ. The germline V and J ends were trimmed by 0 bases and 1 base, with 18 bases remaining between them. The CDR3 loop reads CASSLGGSSGRGTDTQYF. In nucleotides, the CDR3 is TGCGCCAGCAGCTTGGGTGGGAGTAGCGGAAGGGGCACAGATACGCAGTATTTT. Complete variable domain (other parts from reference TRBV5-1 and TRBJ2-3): KAGVTQTPRYLIKTRGQQVTLSCSPISGHRSVSWYQQTPGQGLQFLFEYFSETQRNKGNFPGRFSGRQFSNSRSEMNVSTLELGDSALYLCASSLGGSSGRGTDTQYFGPGTRLTVL.

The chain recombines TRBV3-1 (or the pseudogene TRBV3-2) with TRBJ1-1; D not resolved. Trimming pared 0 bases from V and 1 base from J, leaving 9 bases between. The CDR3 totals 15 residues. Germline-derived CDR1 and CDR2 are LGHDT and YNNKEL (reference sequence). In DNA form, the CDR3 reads TGTGCCAGCAGCCAAGATTGGGGAGGGAACACTGAAGCTTTCTTT. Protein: CASSQDWGGNTEAFF.

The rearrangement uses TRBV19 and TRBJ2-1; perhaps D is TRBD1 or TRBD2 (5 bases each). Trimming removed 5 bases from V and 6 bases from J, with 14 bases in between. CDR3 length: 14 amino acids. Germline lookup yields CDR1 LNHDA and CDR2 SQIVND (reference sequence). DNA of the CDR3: TGTGCCAGTAGTGGTGGGGGACGCATCAATGAGCAGTTCTTC. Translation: CASSGGGRINEQFF.

CDR3 sequence reads: CASTAGGRTEAFF. The DNA for the CDR3 is TGTGCCAGCACGGCAGGGGGCCGGACTGAAGCTTTCTTT. This rearrangement joins TRBV6-5 to TRBJ1-1, with 8 bases aligning to TRBD1. The germline V gene has CDR1 MNHEY and CDR2 SVGAGI. The J segment lost 5 bases and the V segment lost 7 bases, leaving 6 bases of the junction unmatched. CDR3 length equals 13 residues.

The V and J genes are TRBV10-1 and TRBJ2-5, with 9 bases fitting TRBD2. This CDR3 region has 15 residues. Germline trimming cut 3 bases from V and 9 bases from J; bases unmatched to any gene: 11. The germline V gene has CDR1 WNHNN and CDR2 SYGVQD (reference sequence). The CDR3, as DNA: TGCGCCAGCAGTGACCAAGCGGGAGGTGCCACGGCCCAGTACTTC. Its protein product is CASSDQAGGATAQYF.